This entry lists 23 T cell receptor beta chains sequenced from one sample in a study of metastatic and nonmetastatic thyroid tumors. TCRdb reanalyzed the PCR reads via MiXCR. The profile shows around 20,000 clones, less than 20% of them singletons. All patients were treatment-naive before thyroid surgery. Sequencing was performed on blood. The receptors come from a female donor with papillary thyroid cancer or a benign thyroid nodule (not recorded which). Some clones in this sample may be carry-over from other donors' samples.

DNA for the CDR3: TGTGCCAGCAGCTTGGTATTCCTGGGACCAGAGACGGCCCAGCATTTT. It specifies CASSLVFLGPETAQHF. The V gene is TRBV5-6, the J gene TRBJ1-5, with D maybe TRBD1 (5 bases). The V and J ends lost 0 bases and 11 bases respectively, with 21 bases between them. This CDR3 is built from 16 residues. Germline CDR1 is SGHDT and CDR2 is YYEEEE.

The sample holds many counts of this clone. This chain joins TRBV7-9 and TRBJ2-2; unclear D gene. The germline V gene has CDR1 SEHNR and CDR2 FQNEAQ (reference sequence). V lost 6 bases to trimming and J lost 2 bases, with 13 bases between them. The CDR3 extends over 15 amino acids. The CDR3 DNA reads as TGTGCCAGCAGGAAAAGTAGCAGAAACACCGGGGAGCTGTTTTTT. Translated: CASRKSSRNTGELFF.

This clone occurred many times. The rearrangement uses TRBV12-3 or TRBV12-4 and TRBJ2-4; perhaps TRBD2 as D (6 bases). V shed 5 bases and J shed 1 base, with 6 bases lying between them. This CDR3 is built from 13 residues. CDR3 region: CASSAGAKNIQYF. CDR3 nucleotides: TGTGCCAGCAGTGCGGGGGCCAAAAACATTCAGTACTTC.

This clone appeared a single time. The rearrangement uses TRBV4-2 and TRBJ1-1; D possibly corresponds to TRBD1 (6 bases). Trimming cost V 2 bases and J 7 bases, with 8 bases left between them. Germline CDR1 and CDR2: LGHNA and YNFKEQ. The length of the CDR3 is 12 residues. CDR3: CASSQRDNEAFF. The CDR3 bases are TGTGCCAGCAGCCAAAGGGACAATGAAGCTTTCTTT.

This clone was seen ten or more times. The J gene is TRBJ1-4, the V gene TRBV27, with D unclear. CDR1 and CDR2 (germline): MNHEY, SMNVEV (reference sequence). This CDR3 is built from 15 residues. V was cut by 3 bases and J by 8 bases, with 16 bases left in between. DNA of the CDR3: TGTGCCAGCAGTTTCTCGGTGAGGCGCCACGAAAAACTGTTTTTT. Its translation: CASSFSVRRHEKLFF. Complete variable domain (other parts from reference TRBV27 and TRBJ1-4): EAQVTQNPRYLITVTGKKLTVTCSQNMNHEYMSWYRQDPGLGLRQIYYSMNVEVTDKGDVPEGYKVSRKEKRNFPLILESPSPNQTSLYFCASSFSVRRHEKLFFGSGTQLSVL.

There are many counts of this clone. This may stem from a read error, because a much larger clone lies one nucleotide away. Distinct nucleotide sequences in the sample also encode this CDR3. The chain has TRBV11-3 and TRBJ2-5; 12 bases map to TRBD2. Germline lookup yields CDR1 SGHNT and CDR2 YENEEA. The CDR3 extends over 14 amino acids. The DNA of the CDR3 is TGCGCCAGCAGCTTGACTAGCGGGAGCGAGACCCAGTACTTC. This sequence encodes CASSLTSGSETQYF.

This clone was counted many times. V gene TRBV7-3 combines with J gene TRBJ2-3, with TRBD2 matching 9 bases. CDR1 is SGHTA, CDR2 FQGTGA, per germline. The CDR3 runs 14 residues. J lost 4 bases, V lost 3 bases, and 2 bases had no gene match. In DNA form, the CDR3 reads TGTGCCAGCAGCTTTTTAGCGGGAGCAGATACGCAGTATTTT. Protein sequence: CASSFLAGADTQYF. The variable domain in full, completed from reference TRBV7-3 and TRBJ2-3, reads GAGVSQTPSNKVTEKGKYVELRCDPISGHTALYWYRQSLGQGPEFLIYFQGTGAADDSGLPNDRFFAVRPEGSVSTLKIQRTERGDSAVYLCASSFLAGADTQYFGPGTRLTVL.

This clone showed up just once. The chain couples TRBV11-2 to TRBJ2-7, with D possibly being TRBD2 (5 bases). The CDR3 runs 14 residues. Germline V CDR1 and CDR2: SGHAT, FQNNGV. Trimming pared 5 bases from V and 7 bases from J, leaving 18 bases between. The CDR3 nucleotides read TGTGCCAGCAGCAAGCTCCGGGCCTCGGGGGAGCAGTACTTC. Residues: CASSKLRASGEQYF.

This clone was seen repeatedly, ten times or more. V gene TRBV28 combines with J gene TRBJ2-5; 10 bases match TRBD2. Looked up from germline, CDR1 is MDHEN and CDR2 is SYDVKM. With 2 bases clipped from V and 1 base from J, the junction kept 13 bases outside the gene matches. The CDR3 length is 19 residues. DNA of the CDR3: TGTGCCAGCAGTTTACATGAGGTGAGCGGGAGGGCCTCCCAAGAGACCCAGTACTTC. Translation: CASSLHEVSGRASQETQYF.

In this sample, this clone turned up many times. CDR3 region: CASSPGPAVYEQYF. The CDR3 DNA reads as TGTGCCAGCTCACCGGGACCAGCAGTCTACGAGCAGTACTTC. The chain has TRBV18 and TRBJ2-7; D is possibly TRBD1 or TRBD2 (5 bases each). Germline CDR1 reads KGHSH; CDR2 reads LQKENI. The CDR3 is made up of 14 amino acids. With 3 bases removed from V and 3 bases from J, the gap between germline ends came to 12 bases.

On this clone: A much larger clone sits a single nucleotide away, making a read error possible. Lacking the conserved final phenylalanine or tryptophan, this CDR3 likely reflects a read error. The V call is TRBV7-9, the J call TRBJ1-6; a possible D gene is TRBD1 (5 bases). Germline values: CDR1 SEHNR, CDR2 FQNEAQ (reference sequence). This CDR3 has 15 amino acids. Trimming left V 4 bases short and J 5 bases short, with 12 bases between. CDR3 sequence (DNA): TGTGCCAGCAGCTCCTATGGGACGGATAATTCACCCCTCCACCTT. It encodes CASSSYGTDNSPLHL.

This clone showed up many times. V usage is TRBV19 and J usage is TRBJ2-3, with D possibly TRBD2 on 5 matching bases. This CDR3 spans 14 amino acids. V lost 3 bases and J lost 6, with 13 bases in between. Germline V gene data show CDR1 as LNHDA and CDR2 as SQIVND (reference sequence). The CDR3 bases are TGTGCCAGTAGTATGCAGCGGCCGGGGGATACGCAGTATTTT. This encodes CASSMQRPGDTQYF.

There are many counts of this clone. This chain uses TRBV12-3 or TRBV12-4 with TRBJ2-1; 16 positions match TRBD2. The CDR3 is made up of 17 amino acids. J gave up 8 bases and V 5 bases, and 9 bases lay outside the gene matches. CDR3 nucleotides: TGTGCCAGCAGTCCTCCCCGCGGGACTAGCGGGAGGGATGAGCAGTTCTTC. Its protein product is CASSPPRGTSGRDEQFF.

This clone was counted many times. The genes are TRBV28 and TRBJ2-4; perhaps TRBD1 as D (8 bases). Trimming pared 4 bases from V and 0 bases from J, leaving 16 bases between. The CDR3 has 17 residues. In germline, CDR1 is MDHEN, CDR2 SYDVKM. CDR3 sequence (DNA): TGTGCCAGCAGTTCAGCGGGACAGGACATAGCCAAAAACATTCAGTACTTC. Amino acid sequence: CASSSAGQDIAKNIQYF. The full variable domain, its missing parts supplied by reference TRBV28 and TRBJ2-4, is DVKVTQSSRYLVKRTGEKVFLECVQDMDHENMFWYRQDPGLGLRLIYFSYDVKMKEKGDIPEGYSVSREKKERFSLILESASTNQTSMYLCASSSAGQDIAKNIQYFGAGTRLSVL.

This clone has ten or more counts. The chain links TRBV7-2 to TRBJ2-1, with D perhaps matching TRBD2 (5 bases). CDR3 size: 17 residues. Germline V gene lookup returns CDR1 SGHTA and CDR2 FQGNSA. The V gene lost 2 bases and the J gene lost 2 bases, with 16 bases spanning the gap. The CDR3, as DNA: TGTGCCAGCAGCTTAATTCCCCGAGGGCCCACCTACAATGAGCAGTTCTTC. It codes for CASSLIPRGPTYNEQFF.

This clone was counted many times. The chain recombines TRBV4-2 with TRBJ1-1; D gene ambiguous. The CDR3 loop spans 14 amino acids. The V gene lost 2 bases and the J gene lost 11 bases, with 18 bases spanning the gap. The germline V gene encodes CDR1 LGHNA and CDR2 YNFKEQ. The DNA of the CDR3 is TGTGCCAGCAGCCAATCTATGCTCCCCCACTCGGCTTTCTTT. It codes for CASSQSMLPHSAFF.

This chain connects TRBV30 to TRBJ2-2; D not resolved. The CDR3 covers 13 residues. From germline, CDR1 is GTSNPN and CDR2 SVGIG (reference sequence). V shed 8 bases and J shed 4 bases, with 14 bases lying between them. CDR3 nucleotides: TGTGCCCAAAGCCGGACCACCACCGGGGAGCTGTTTTTT. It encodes CAQSRTTTGELFF.

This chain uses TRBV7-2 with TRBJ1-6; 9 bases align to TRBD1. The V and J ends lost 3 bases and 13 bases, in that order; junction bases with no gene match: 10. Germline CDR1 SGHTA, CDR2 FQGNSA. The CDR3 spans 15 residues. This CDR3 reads CASSFNGQGNRPLHF. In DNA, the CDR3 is TGTGCCAGCAGCTTTAACGGACAGGGGAATAGGCCCCTCCACTTT.

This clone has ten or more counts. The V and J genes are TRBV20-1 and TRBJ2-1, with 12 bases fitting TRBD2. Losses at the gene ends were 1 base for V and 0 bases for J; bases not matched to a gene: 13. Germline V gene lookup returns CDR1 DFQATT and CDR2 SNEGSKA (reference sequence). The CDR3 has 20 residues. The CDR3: CSARGFVASGRESSYNEQFF. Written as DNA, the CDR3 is TGCAGTGCTAGAGGGTTTGTGGCTAGCGGGAGGGAAAGCTCCTACAATGAGCAGTTCTTC.

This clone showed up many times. This CDR3 is CASSPFAGGSSYNEQFF. The CDR3 coding sequence is TGTGCCAGCAGCCCTTTCGCTGGTGGAAGCTCCTACAATGAGCAGTTCTTC. The J gene is TRBJ2-1, the V gene TRBV4-2, with D hard to call. From germline, CDR1 is LGHNA and CDR2 YNFKEQ. V was cut by 4 bases and J by 0 bases, with 16 bases left in between. This CDR3 has 17 amino acids.

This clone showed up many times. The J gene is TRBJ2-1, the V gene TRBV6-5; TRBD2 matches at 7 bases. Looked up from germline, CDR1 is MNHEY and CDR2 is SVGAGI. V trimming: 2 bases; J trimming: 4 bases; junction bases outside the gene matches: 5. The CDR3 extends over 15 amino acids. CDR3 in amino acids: CASSYGLAVYNEQFF. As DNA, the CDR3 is TGTGCCAGCAGTTACGGGCTAGCGGTGTACAATGAGCAGTTCTTC.

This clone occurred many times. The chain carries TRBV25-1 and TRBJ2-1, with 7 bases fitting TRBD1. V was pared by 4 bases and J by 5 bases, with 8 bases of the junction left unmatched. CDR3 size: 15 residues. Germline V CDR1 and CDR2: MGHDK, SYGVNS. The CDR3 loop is CASSATTGSDNEQFF. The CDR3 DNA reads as TGTGCCAGCAGTGCCACGACAGGGTCCGACAATGAGCAGTTCTTC. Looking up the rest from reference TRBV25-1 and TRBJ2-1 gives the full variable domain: EADIYQTPRYLVIGTGKKITLECSQTMGHDKMYWYQQDPGMELHLIHYSYGVNSTEKGDLSSESTVSRIRTEHFPLTLESARPSHTSQYLCASSATTGSDNEQFFGPGTRLTVL.

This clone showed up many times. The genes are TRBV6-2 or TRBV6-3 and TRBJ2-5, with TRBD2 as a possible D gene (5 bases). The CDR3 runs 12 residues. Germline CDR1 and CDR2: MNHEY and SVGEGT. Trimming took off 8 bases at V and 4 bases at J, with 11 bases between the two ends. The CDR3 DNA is TGTGCCAGCCATCGGGAAAGAGAGACCCAGTACTTC. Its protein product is CASHRERETQYF.